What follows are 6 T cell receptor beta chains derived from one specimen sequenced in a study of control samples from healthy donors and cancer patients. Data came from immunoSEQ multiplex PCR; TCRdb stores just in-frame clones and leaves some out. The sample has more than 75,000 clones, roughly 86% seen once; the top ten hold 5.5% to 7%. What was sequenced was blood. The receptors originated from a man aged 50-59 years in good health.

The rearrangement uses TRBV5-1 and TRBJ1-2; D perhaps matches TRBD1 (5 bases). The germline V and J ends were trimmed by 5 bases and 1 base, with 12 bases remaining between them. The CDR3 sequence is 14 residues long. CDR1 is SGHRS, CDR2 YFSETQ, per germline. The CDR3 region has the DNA TGCGCCAGCAGACTAGACAGCCTTAACTATGGCTACACCTTC. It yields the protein CASRLDSLNYGYTF. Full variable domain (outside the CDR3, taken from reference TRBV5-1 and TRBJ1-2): KAGVTQTPRYLIKTRGQQVTLSCSPISGHRSVSWYQQTPGQGLQFLFEYFSETQRNKGNFPGRFSGRQFSNSRSEMNVSTLELGDSALYLCASRLDSLNYGYTFGSGTRLTVV.

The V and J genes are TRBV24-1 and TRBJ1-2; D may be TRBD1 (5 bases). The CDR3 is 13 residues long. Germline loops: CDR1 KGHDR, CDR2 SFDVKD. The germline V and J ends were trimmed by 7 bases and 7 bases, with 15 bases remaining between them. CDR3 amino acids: CATSTGTWGGYTF. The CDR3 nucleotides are TGTGCCACCAGCACCGGGACCTGGGGTGGCTACACCTTC.

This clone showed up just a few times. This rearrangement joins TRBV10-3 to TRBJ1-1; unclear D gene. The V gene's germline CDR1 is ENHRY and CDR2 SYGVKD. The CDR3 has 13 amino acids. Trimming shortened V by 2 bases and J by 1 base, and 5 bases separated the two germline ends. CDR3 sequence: CAISEVGNTEAFF. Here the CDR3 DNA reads TGTGCCATCAGTGAGGTGGGGAACACTGAAGCTTTCTTT.

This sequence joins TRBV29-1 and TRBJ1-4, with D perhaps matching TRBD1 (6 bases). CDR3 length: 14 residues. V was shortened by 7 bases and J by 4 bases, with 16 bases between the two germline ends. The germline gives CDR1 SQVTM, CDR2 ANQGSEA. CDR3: CSARTGNDNEKLFF. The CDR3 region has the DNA TGCAGCGCCCGAACAGGGAATGATAATGAAAAACTGTTTTTT.

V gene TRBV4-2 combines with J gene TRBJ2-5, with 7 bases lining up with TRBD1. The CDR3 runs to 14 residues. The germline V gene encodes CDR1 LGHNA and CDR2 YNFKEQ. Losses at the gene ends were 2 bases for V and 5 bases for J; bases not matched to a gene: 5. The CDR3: CASSQKTGDETQYF. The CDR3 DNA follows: TGTGCCAGCAGCCAAAAAACAGGGGACGAGACCCAGTACTTC.

The CDR3 sequence: CASSQGWTGEYGYTF. As DNA, the CDR3 is TGTGCCAGCAGCCAAGGCTGGACAGGGGAGTACGGCTACACCTTC. This chain links TRBV3-1 (or the pseudogene TRBV3-2) with TRBJ1-2, with 9 bases identical to TRBD1. Germline trimming cut 1 base from V and 8 bases from J; bases unmatched to any gene: 8. Germline values: CDR1 LGHDT, CDR2 YNNKEL (reference sequence). This CDR3 contains 15 residues.